Listed below are T cell receptor beta chains from one sample, sequenced in a study of radiation and T cells in renal cell carcinoma. TCRdb's table, derived via immunoSEQ multiplex PCR, lists solely in-frame clones and lacks some. The sample holds about 130,000 clones, around nine tenths seen once. The sequencing here drew on blood, taken from a patient whose treatment included radiotherapy and nephrectomy. These receptors came from a woman between 45 and 60 years old with renal cell carcinoma. Both conserved end residues are part of each CDR3. Each record gives: CDR3 DNA, CDR3 protein, V gene, clone size, J gene, D gene. A D gene is named only where the DNA matches it firmly. Clone size, where shown, is once, few, many, or a class for clones that have expanded.

TGCGCCAGCAGCCAAGAAGGAAGAGTTAACTATGGCTACACCTTC	CASSQEGRVNYGYTF	TRBV4-3	NA	TRBJ1-2	NA
TGTGCCAGCAGCTTAGTGAGGGGGATCGCCGGGGAGCTGTTTTTT	CASSLVRGIAGELFF	TRBV7-2	NA	TRBJ2-2	NA
TGTGCCAGCAGCCGGGACAGGCTAACCGAGCAGTACTTC	CASSRDRLTEQYF	TRBV5-4	NA	TRBJ2-7	TRBD1
TGTGCCAGCAGTTCCAGAGGACTAGAGGCAGATACGCAGTATTTT	CASSSRGLEADTQYF	TRBV27	NA	TRBJ2-3	TRBD2
TGCGCCAGCAGCCAAGAATGGGGGGGTTTAATGGAAGCTTTCTTT	CASSQEWGGLMEAFF	TRBV7-2	NA	TRBJ1-1	NA
TGTGCCAGCAGCTTAGGGCCGAGCCAAGAGACCCAGTACTTC	CASSLGPSQETQYF	TRBV7-3	NA	TRBJ2-5	NA
TGTGCCAGCAGGCCAACTAGAGGCGCCGGGGAGCTGTTTTTT	CASRPTRGAGELFF	TRBV7-8	NA	TRBJ2-2	NA
TGTGCCACCAGCAGAGCGGCCCCTAACACTGAAGCTTTCTTT	CATSRAAPNTEAFF	TRBV15	NA	TRBJ1-1	NA
TGCGCCAGCAGGACTGGGACAGGGCTCAATTCACCCCTCCACTTT	CASRTGTGLNSPLHF	TRBV5-1	NA	TRBJ1-6	TRBD1
TGTGCCAGCAGTATTTCTACAGGGGGCTTGGAGACCCAGTACTTC	CASSISTGGLETQYF	TRBV6-5	NA	TRBJ2-5	TRBD1
TGTGCCAGCAGTTTAGGGAGGGCATCAGATACGCAGTATTTT	CASSLGRASDTQYF	TRBV2	NA	TRBJ2-3	TRBD2
TGTGCCAGTAGCCAGGGGGCTCGGCAGCCCCAGCATTTT	CASSQGARQPQHF	TRBV19	NA	TRBJ1-5	TRBD1
TGCGCCAGCAGCCAAGACCAAGCCGGCACAGATACGCAGTATTTT	CASSQDQAGTDTQYF	TRBV4-1	NA	TRBJ2-3	NA
TGTGCCAGCAGCTTAGTGGGGAGCGATACGCAGTATTTT	CASSLVGSDTQYF	TRBV7-2	NA	TRBJ2-3	NA
TGTGCCAGTAGTACAGCGGGACAGACCAGGGACTACACCTTC	CASSTAGQTRDYTF	TRBV19	NA	TRBJ1-2	TRBD1
TGCGCCAGCAGCGGACAGGGGATGGTGGAGCAGTTCTTC	CASSGQGMVEQFF	TRBV5-1	NA	TRBJ2-1	TRBD1
TGTGCCAGCTCACCGGACAGGGACGAGCAGTACTTC	CASSPDRDEQYF	TRBV18	NA	TRBJ2-7	TRBD1
TGTGCCAGTAGTTTACTTGACAGGGGGAATGAGCAGTTCTTC	CASSLLDRGNEQFF	TRBV19	NA	TRBJ2-1	TRBD1
TGTGCCAGCAGCTTAGCAGACAGTAGCAATCAGCCCCAGCATTTT	CASSLADSSNQPQHF	TRBV7-2	few	TRBJ1-5	NA
TGCGCCAGCAGCCACCTTGACTTGGGGGGTGTTAGGTTCTTC	CASSHLDLGGVRFF	TRBV4-1	NA	TRBJ2-1	NA
TGTGCCAGCTCGCCAACGGGGACAGCAGCCAATCAGCCCCAGCATTTT	CASSPTGTAANQPQHF	TRBV18	few	TRBJ1-5	TRBD1
TGTGCCAGCAGCTTACTAGGGAACACTGAAGCTTTCTTT	CASSLLGNTEAFF	TRBV7-8	NA	TRBJ1-1	NA
TGTGCCAGCTCACTTACTAGCGGGGCAGATACGCAGTATTTT	CASSLTSGADTQYF	TRBV18	NA	TRBJ2-3	TRBD2
TGTGCCAGCAGCTTGGCCCCAGGGTCCCGCACAGATACGCAGTATTTT	CASSLAPGSRTDTQYF	TRBV5-5	NA	TRBJ2-3	NA
TGTGCCAGCAGCTTAGCGCTGGGACAGGGGAACTATGGCTACACCTTC	CASSLALGQGNYGYTF	TRBV7-9	NA	TRBJ1-2	TRBD1
TGTGCCAGTAGTACCCCTGGCAGCACAGATACGCAGTATTTT	CASSTPGSTDTQYF	TRBV19	NA	TRBJ2-3	NA
TGTGCCAGTAGTGTCCGGGGCTATGGTGAAGCTTTCTTT	CASSVRGYGEAFF	TRBV19	NA	TRBJ1-1	NA
TGTGCCACCAGCAGAGATAATAGCAATCAGCCCCAGCATTTT	CATSRDNSNQPQHF	TRBV15	NA	TRBJ1-5	NA
TGTGCCAGCAGCTGGGGACAGAAGCTCGATTCACCCCTCCACTTT	CASSWGQKLDSPLHF	TRBV7-9	NA	TRBJ1-6	TRBD1
TGTGCCAGCTCACCACCAGGGAGCGATGAGCAGTTCTTC	CASSPPGSDEQFF	TRBV18	NA	TRBJ2-1	NA
TGTGCCAGCAGTGAGGGAACTAATGAAAAACTGTTTTTT	CASSEGTNEKLFF	TRBV6-1	NA	TRBJ1-4	NA
TGCGCCAGCAGCTTCCCGGGACAGGGGACCGAGCAGTACTTC	CASSFPGQGTEQYF	TRBV5-1	NA	TRBJ2-7	TRBD1
TGTGCCAGCAGGGAAGAACAGGGCCTCAGCTATGGCTACACCTTC	CASREEQGLSYGYTF	TRBV2	NA	TRBJ1-2	NA
TGTGCCAGCAGCTTAGAAGGTCTCAATCAGCCCCAGCATTTT	CASSLEGLNQPQHF	TRBV7-2	NA	TRBJ1-5	NA
TGTGCCAGCAGCTTTCGTACAGGGGCCTTTAGCACAGATACGCAGTATTTT	CASSFRTGAFSTDTQYF	TRBV5-6	NA	TRBJ2-3	TRBD1
TGTGCCAGCAGTGTCGAGGCCGGGACAGGCCCCTACGAGCAGTACTTC	CASSVEAGTGPYEQYF	TRBV2	NA	TRBJ2-7	TRBD1
TGTGCCAGCAGTCTGACGGAGGACACTGAAGCTTTCTTT	CASSLTEDTEAFF	TRBV6-1	NA	TRBJ1-1	NA
TGTGCCAGCAGTTACCTTAATGAGGGGGCGAACACTGAAGCTTTCTTT	CASSYLNEGANTEAFF	TRBV6-5	NA	TRBJ1-1	TRBD1
TGTGCCAGTAGTCGAAGTACGACAGGGGGTGCGAGCAATCAGCCCCAGCATTTT	CASSRSTTGGASNQPQHF	TRBV19	NA	TRBJ1-5	TRBD1
TGTGCCAGCAGTCCGACTAGCGGGGGCTCCTACGAGCAGTACTTC	CASSPTSGGSYEQYF	TRBV7-2	once	TRBJ2-7	TRBD2
TGTGCCAGCAGCGTAGAGTTTGTCGGTGAAGCTTTCTTT	CASSVEFVGEAFF	TRBV9	NA	TRBJ1-1	NA
TGCGCCAGCAGCCTTATCAGGACAGCAGCCTACGAGCAGTACTTC	CASSLIRTAAYEQYF	TRBV4-1	NA	TRBJ2-7	NA
TGTGCCAGTAGTATAGGGGGGTTGGAGCAGTACTTC	CASSIGGLEQYF	TRBV19	NA	TRBJ2-7	NA
TGTGCCAGCAGTGATCTTGGCCAGGCGGGTGGCTACACCTTC	CASSDLGQAGGYTF	TRBV2	NA	TRBJ1-2	NA
TGTGCCAGCTCACCACGGCTAGCGGGGGATTCGGAGACCCAGTACTTC	CASSPRLAGDSETQYF	TRBV18	NA	TRBJ2-5	TRBD2
TGTGCCAGCAGCCTTGACGGAAATCAGCCCCAGCATTTT	CASSLDGNQPQHF	TRBV6-4	NA	TRBJ1-5	NA
TGCAGCGTTGAAGCGGAGGGTTTGGCCTACGAGCAGTACTTC	CSVEAEGLAYEQYF	TRBV29-1	once	TRBJ2-7	NA
TGTGCCAGCAGTTTGGGGCACGCCATGAACACTGAAGCTTTCTTT	CASSLGHAMNTEAFF	TRBV28	NA	TRBJ1-1	NA
TGTGCCAGCAGCGACCTAGCGGCTCTAGTGGGGAATGAGCAGTTCTTC	CASSDLAALVGNEQFF	TRBV2	NA	TRBJ2-1	TRBD2
TGCGCCAGCGGACAGGGGAACACTGAAGCTTTCTTT	CASGQGNTEAFF	TRBV5-1	NA	TRBJ1-1	TRBD1
TGTGCCAGCAGCTCCGAGGGCCCCTATGGCTACACCTTC	CASSSEGPYGYTF	TRBV11-3	NA	TRBJ1-2	NA
TGCGCCAGCAGCTTCGGTGGAGCTACAGGCACAGATACGCAGTATTTT	CASSFGGATGTDTQYF	TRBV5-1	NA	TRBJ2-3	NA
TGTGCCAGCAGCCCGAGTGGGGTTGGAAAACTGTTTTTT	CASSPSGVGKLFF	TRBV14	NA	TRBJ1-4	NA